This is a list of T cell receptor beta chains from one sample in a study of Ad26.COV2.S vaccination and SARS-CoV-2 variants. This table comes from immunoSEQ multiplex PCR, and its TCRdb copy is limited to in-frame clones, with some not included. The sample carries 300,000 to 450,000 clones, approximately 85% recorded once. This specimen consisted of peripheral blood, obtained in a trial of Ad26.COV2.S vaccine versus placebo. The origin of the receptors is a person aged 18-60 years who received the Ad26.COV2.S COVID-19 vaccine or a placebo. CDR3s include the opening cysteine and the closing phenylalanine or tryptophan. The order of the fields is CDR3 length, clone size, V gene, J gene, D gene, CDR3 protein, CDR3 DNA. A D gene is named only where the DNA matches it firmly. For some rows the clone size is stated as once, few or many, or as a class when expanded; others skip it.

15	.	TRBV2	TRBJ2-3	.	CASSEADRFTDTQYF	TGTGCCAGCAGTGAAGCCGACAGGTTCACAGATACGCAGTATTTT
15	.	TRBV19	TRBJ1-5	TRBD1	CASSPRTGADQPQHF	TGTGCCAGTAGTCCCCGGACAGGGGCGGATCAGCCCCAGCATTTT
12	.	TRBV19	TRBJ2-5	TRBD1	CASKDRGETQYF	TGTGCCAGTAAGGACAGGGGGGAGACCCAGTACTTC
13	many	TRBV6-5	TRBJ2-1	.	CASKRGDYNEQFF	TGTGCCAGCAAGAGGGGTGATTACAATGAGCAGTTCTTC
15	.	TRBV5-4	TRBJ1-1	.	CASSLAKTGNTEAFF	TGTGCCAGCAGCTTGGCCAAAACAGGGAACACTGAAGCTTTCTTT
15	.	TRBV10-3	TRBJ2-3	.	CAISEPRGTTDTQYF	TGTGCCATCAGTGAGCCCCGCGGGACCACAGATACGCAGTATTTT
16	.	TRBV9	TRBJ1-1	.	CASSVVDFRGNTEAFF	TGTGCCAGCAGCGTAGTGGATTTCAGGGGGAACACTGAAGCTTTCTTT
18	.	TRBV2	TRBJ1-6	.	CASSPTHREVWSNSPLHF	TGTGCCAGCAGTCCCACCCACAGGGAAGTCTGGAGTAATTCACCCCTCCACTTT
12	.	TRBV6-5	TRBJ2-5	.	CASSSLGETQYF	TGTGCCAGCAGTTCCTTAGGGGAGACCCAGTACTTC
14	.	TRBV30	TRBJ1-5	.	CAWSRRVSNQPQHF	TGTGCCTGGAGTCGCAGGGTTAGCAATCAGCCCCAGCATTTT
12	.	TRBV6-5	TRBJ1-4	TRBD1	CASRTGNEKLFF	TGTGCCAGCAGGACAGGGAATGAAAAACTGTTTTTT
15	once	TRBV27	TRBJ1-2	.	CASSLSSGANYGYTF	TGTGCCAGCAGTTTAAGTTCAGGGGCAAACTATGGCTACACCTTC
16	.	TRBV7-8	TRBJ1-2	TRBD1	CASSSFGTGAHYGYTF	TGTGCCAGCAGCTCATTTGGGACAGGGGCACACTATGGCTACACCTTC
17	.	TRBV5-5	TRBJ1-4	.	CASSLGRKAGTNEKLFF	TGTGCCAGCAGCCTGGGAAGAAAAGCCGGGACTAATGAAAAACTGTTTTTT
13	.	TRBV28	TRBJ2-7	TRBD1	CASSFDRDYEQYF	TGTGCCAGCAGTTTCGACAGGGACTACGAGCAGTACTTC
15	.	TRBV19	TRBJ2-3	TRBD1	CASSARDRGSVTQYF	TGTGCCAGTAGCGCCCGGGACAGGGGCTCAGTAACGCAGTATTTT
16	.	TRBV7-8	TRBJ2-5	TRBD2	CASSLVLAGGPETQYF	TGTGCCAGCAGCTTAGTCCTAGCGGGGGGGCCAGAGACCCAGTACTTC
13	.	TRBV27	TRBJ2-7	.	CASSPTTEYEQYF	TGTGCCAGCAGTCCCACCACAGAATACGAGCAGTACTTC
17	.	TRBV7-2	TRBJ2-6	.	CASSSDVRRSGANVLTF	TGTGCCAGCAGCTCGGACGTCCGTCGGTCTGGGGCCAACGTCCTGACTTTC
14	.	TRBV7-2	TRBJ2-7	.	CASSLEQGVHEQYF	TGTGCCAGCAGCTTAGAGCAGGGTGTCCACGAGCAGTACTTC
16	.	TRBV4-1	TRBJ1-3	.	CASSQDWNFSGNTIYF	TGCGCCAGCAGCCAAGATTGGAACTTCTCTGGAAACACCATATATTTT
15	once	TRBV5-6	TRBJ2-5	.	CASSLRGSSRETQYF	TGTGCCAGCAGCTTGCGGGGCTCTAGCCGGGAGACCCAGTACTTC
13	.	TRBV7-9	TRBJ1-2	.	CASSFREGYGYTF	TGTGCCAGCAGCTTCAGGGAGGGCTATGGCTACACCTTC
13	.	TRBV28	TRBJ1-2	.	CASSLRAGYGYTF	TGTGCCAGCAGTTTACGGGCAGGTTATGGCTACACCTTC
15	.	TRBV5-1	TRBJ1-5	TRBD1	CASSLEGASNQPQHF	TGCGCCAGCAGCTTGGAGGGGGCCAGCAATCAGCCCCAGCATTTT
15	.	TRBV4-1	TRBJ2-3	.	CASSQIPLYTDTQYF	TGCGCCAGCAGCCAGATCCCGCTTTATACAGATACGCAGTATTTT
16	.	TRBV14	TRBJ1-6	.	CASSRTPGSYNSPLHF	TGTGCCAGCAGTCGGACCCCGGGCTCCTATAATTCACCCCTCCACTTT
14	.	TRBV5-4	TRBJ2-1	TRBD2	CASSLAGGGNEQFF	TGTGCCAGCAGCTTGGCGGGCGGGGGCAATGAGCAGTTCTTC
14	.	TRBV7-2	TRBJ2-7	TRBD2	CASSTFGLAYEQYF	TGTGCCAGCAGCACTTTTGGACTAGCCTACGAGCAGTACTTC
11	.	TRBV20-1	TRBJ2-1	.	CSASLRNEQFF	TGCAGTGCTAGTCTACGGAATGAGCAGTTCTTC
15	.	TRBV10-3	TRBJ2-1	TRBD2	CATNPGLLAGNEQFF	TGTGCCACCAATCCGGGACTTTTAGCGGGTAATGAGCAGTTCTTC
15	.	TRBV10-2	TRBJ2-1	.	CASSELPHSYNEQFF	TGCGCCAGCAGTGAGCTGCCCCACTCCTACAATGAGCAGTTCTTC
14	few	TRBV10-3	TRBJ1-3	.	CAISTSGSGNTIYF	TGTGCCATCAGTACCAGTGGATCTGGAAACACCATATATTTT
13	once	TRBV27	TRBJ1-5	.	CASSLRRDQPQHF	TGTGCCAGCAGTTTACGCCGGGACCAGCCCCAGCATTTT
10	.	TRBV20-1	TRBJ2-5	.	CSARDQEGNF	TGCAGTGCTAGAGATCAGGAGGGGAACTTC
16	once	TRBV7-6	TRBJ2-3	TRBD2	CASSTRLAGEADTQYF	TGTGCCAGCAGCACCCGACTAGCGGGGGAGGCAGATACGCAGTATTTT
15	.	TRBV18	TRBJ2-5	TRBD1	CASSPGTGGEETQYF	TGTGCCAGCTCACCTGGAACAGGGGGCGAAGAGACCCAGTACTTC